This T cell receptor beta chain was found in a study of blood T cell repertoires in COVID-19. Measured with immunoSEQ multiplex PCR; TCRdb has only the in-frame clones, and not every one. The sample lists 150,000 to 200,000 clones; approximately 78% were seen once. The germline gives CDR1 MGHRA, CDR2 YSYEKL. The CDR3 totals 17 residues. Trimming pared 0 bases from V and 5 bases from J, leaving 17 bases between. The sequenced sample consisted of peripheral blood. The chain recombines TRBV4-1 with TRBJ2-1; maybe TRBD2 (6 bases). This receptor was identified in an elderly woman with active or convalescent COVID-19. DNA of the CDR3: TGCGCCAGCAGCCAAGATTGGGCCGGGGGTCGGAACAATGAGCAGTTCTTC. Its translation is CASSQDWAGGRNNEQFF.